This T cell receptor beta chain is drawn from a study of CD8 T cells in ankylosing spondylitis listed by TCRdb under 2017. With regard to the full study: The study set out to find disease-linked TCR variants by profiling T cell receptor beta repertoires in ankylosing spondylitis patients and healthy donors. In total, the full study cohort was made up of some 110 healthy donors and 25 to 30 ankylosing spondylitis patients. Samples of peripheral blood were taken, and for ankylosing spondylitis patients, synovial fluid was collected as well. What the study reported, not specific to this receptor: Some motif variants had previously been reported in the synovial fluid and blood of reactive arthritis patients, which suggests shared mechanisms of disease initiation. In peripheral blood, the disease-linked clones were found at relatively low frequencies and had a CD8+ phenotype. A TCR beta motif of several highly homologous amino acid variants appeared characteristic of blood from ankylosing spondylitis patients. The disease-linked clones were reported to be significantly enriched in matched synovial fluid samples from ankylosing spondylitis patients.

This clonotype appeared many times. There is no known antigen for this receptor. The sample holds no much larger clone one base away, and base qualities are not on file. The CDR3 sequence holds 11 residues, the cysteine and phenylalanine included. The CDR3 DNA has 33 bases and is translated from base 1. CDR1 and CDR2, looked up from the germline V gene, are MNHNS and SASEGT. V and J lose 11 bases and 3 bases, and a span of 8 bases separates them. Instrument used: Illumina HiSeq 2500. Quantitative 5'-RACE with molecular barcodes was the method used to prepare the TCR beta libraries. From the authors' description of their analysis: Disease-linked TCR variants were identified with a new computational method built on a probabilistic model of VDJ rearrangement. Through fastp at Q25 and MiXCR, TCRdb rebuilt clones from the public reads, retaining in-frame beta chains. Rows merge per CDR3 protein into single entries with the most common DNA and genes. TCRdb's processing, not the study's, gives the V and J calls here. Counted in this sample were 200,000 or so distinct CDR3 sequences; 10% to 15% of them appeared once. The leading ten clones occupy about 10% of the sample.

Material for sequencing was blood, either unsorted or a sorted T cell fraction (not recorded which). Here the chain combines TRBV6-1 and TRBJ2-1; perhaps TRBD2 is the D gene, with 6 bases matching. This receptor was identified in a female donor with ankylosing spondylitis or in good health (not recorded which). The CDR3 corresponds to CAGGYYNEQFF. The bases are TGTGCCGGGGGGTACTACAATGAGCAGTTCTTC.